This TCR beta chain was recovered during a study of regulatory T cells in long-lasting Graves disease. The study, taken as a whole, reports: New patients shared approximately 930 public clonotypes, fewer than the 2,500 to 3,000 shared by persistent patients.

According to the study, TCR beta libraries were built with iRepertoire HTBI primers and CDR3-region Arm-PCR. TCRdb called the multiplex PCR reads again in MiXCR, with one record for every CDR3 protein. The sample lists around 240,000 distinct CDR3 sequences, 18% occurring once. Time point meaning: newly diagnosed GD, antithyroid drugs for less than 3 months. Isolated PBMC RNA provided the starting material for the TCR library. CDR3 length: 20 residues. The V gene end was trimmed by 3 bases and the J gene end by 3 bases; junction bases not matched to a gene: 22. Germline V lookup: CDR1 MNHGY, CDR2 SVAAGI. Comment on this clonotype: Its matching antigen is unknown.

This same sample was also part of a study on T cells in Graves' hyperthyroidism and ophthalmopathy.

This sequence joins TRBV6-9 and TRBJ1-1, with TRBD1 matching over 7 bases. The source of this sequence is a woman in her twenties or thirties with Graves disease. The specimen was peripheral blood mononuclear cells (PBMCs), collected at new diagnosis, from a patient treated with antithyroid drugs. CDR3 sequence: CASSYHPNRITGTEDTEAFF. The CDR3 bases are TGTGCCAGCAGTTACCATCCCAACAGAATTACCGGGACAGAGGACACTGAAGCTTTCTTT.